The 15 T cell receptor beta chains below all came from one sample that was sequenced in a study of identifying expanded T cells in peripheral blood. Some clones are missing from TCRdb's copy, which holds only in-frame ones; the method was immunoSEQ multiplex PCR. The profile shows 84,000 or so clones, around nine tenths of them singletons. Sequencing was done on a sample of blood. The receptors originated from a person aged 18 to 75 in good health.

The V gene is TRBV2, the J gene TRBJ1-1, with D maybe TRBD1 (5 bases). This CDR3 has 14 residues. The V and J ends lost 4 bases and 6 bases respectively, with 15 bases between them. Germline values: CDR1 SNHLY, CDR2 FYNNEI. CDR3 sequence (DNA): TGTGCCAGCAGTGCAATAACAAAGGGGTCTGAAGCTTTCTTT. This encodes CASSAITKGSEAFF.

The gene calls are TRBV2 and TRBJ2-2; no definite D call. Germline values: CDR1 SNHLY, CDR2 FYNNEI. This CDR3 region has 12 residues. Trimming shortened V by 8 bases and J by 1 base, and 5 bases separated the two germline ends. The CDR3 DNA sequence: TGTGCCAGCCGAAAGAACACCGGGGAGCTGTTTTTT. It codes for CASRKNTGELFF. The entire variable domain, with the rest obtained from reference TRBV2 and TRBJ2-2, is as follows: EPEVTQTPSHQVTQMGQEVILRCVPISNHLYFYWYRQILGQKVEFLVSFYNNEISEKSEIFDDQFSVERPDGSNFTLKIRSTKLEDSAMYFCASRKNTGELFFGEGSRLTVL.

The CDR3 region is CSVGGVGASGNTIYF. The CDR3 coding sequence is TGCAGCGTTGGGGGGGTAGGGGCCTCTGGAAACACCATATATTTT. V and J are TRBV29-1 and TRBJ1-3, with D possibly being TRBD1 (5 bases). The CDR3 loop spans 15 amino acids. CDR1 and CDR2 from the germline V gene are SQVTM and ANQGSEA. V was pared by 4 bases and J by 0 bases, with 13 bases between.

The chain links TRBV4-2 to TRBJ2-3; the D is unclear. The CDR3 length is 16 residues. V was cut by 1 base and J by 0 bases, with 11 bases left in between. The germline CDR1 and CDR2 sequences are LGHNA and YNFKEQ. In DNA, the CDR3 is TGTGCCAGCAGCCAAGGCATCGGAGTTAGCACAGATACGCAGTATTTT. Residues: CASSQGIGVSTDTQYF.

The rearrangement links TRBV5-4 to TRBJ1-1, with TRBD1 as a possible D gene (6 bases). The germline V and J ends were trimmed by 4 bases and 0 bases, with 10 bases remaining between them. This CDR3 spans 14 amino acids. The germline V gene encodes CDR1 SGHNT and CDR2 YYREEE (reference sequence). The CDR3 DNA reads TGTGCCAGCAGCCAAGGACAGATGAACACTGAAGCTTTCTTT. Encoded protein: CASSQGQMNTEAFF.

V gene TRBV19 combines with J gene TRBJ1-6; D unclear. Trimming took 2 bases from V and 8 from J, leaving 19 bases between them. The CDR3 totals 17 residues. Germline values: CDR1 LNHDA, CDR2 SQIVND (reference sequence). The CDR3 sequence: CASSIYDPGGSYSPLHF. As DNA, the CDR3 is TGTGCCAGTAGTATATATGACCCCGGAGGCTCCTATTCACCCCTCCACTTT.

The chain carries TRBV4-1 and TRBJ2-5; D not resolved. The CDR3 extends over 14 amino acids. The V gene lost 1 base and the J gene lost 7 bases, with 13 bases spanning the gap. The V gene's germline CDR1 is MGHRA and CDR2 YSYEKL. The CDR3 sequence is CASSQVVTPGTQYF. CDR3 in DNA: TGCGCCAGCAGCCAAGTCGTGACTCCAGGGACCCAGTACTTC.

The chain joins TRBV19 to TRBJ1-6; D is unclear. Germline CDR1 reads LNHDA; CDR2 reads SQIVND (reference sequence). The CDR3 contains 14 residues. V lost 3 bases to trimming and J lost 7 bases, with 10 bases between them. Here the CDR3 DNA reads TGTGCCAGTAGTATCGTTGGAAGAAATTCACCCCTCCACTTT. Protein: CASSIVGRNSPLHF. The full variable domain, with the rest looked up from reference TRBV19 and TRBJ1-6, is DGGITQSPKYLFRKEGQNVTLSCEQNLNHDAMYWYRQDPGQGLRLIYYSQIVNDFQKGDIAEGYSVSREKKESFPLTVTSAQKNPTAFYLCASSIVGRNSPLHFGNGTRLTVT.

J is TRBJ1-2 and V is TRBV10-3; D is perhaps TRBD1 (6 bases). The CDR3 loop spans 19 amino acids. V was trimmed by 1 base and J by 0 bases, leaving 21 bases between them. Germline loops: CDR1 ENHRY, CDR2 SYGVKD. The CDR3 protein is CAISEFRRTGALSNYGYTF. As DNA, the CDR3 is TGTGCCATCAGTGAGTTTCGTCGGACGGGGGCCCTCTCTAACTATGGCTACACCTTC.

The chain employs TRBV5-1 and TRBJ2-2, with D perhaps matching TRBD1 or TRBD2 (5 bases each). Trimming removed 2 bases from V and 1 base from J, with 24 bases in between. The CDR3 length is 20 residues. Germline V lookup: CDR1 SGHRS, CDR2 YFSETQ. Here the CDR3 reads CASSLTGTLSLHKNTGELFF. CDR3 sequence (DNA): TGCGCCAGCAGCTTAACCGGGACCCTTTCCCTTCATAAGAACACCGGGGAGCTGTTTTTT.

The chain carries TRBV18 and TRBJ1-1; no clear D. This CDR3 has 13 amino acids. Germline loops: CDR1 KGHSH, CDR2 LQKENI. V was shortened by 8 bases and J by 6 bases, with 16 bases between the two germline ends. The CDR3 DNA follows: TGTGCCAGCCACTCGGGAAGGCAAGCTGAAGCTTTCTTT. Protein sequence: CASHSGRQAEAFF.

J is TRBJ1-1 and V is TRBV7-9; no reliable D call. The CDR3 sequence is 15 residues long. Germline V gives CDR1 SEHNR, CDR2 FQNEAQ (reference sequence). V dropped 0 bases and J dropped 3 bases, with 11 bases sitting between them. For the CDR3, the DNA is TGTGCCAGCAGCTTAGCCCAAAAAAGCTACACTGAAGCTTTCTTT. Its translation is CASSLAQKSYTEAFF.

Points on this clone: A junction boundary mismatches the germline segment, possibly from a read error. The CDR3 bases are TGTGCCAGCAGTGAAGCGGGGTTTCCTGAGGTCTTC. Protein product: CASSEAGFPEVF. The gene calls are TRBV2 and TRBJ1-2; no firm D call. The CDR3 loop spans 12 amino acids. Germline V lookup: CDR1 SNHLY, CDR2 FYNNEI.

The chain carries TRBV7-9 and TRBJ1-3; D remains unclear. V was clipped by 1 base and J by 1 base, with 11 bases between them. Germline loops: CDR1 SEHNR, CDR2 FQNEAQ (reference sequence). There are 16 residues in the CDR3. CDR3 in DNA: TGTGCCAGCAGCTTAGAGGGCAGAGGTTCTGGAAACACCATATATTTT. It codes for CASSLEGRGSGNTIYF.

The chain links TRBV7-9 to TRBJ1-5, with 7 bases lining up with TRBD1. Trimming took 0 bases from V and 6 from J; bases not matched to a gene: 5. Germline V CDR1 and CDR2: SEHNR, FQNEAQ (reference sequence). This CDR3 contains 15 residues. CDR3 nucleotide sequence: TGTGCCAGCAGCTTAGCTGCAGGGGGTGGTCAGCCCCAGCATTTT. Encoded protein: CASSLAAGGGQPQHF.